Shown below are 9 T cell receptor beta chains from a single sample sequenced in a study of blood T cell repertoires in COVID-19. The repertoire was sequenced with immunoSEQ multiplex PCR; TCRdb's copy has only in-frame clones and lacks some. Among approximately 440,000 clones listed, about 91% were seen once. Material: peripheral blood. These receptors originate from a woman aged 50 to 60 with COVID-19, enrolled during active disease.

The chain uses TRBV30 and TRBJ2-1; D is perhaps TRBD1 (6 bases). The length of the CDR3 is 15 residues. CDR1 is GTSNPN and CDR2 is SVGIG in the germline V gene (reference sequence). The germline V and J ends were trimmed by 6 bases and 0 bases, with 15 bases remaining between them. The CDR3 protein is CACSSRGSSYNEQFF. CDR3 coding DNA: TGTGCCTGCTCTTCCAGGGGTAGCTCCTACAATGAGCAGTTCTTC.

The chain joins TRBV6-2 or TRBV6-3 to TRBJ2-3; a possible D gene is TRBD2 (6 bases). V lost 2 bases, J lost 0 bases, and 15 bases lay in between. Per the germline V gene, CDR1 is MNHEY and CDR2 is SVGEGT. The CDR3 is 17 amino acids. The CDR3 sequence: CASSYARGYSSTDTQYF. The CDR3 coding sequence is TGTGCCAGCAGTTACGCGCGGGGATACTCTAGCACAGATACGCAGTATTTT.

The CDR3 DNA sequence: TGTGCCAGCTCACCCCGGGACTTCCTCCTTAACACCGGGGAGCTGTTTTTT. As protein: CASSPRDFLLNTGELFF. The chain recombines TRBV18 with TRBJ2-2, with TRBD2 as a possible D gene (6 bases). Trimming removed 3 bases from V and 2 bases from J, with 16 bases in between. Germline loops: CDR1 KGHSH, CDR2 LQKENI. The CDR3 consists of 17 residues.

The V and J genes are TRBV27 and TRBJ2-7; perhaps TRBD1 as D (5 bases). With 5 bases removed from V and 2 bases from J, the gap between germline ends came to 13 bases. The CDR3 is 14 amino acids. Germline V gene sequence: CDR1 MNHEY, CDR2 SMNVEV (reference sequence). DNA for the CDR3: TGTGCCAGCAGTCCTTCAGGGTTCCCCTACGAGCAGTACTTC. It yields the protein CASSPSGFPYEQYF.

This rearrangement joins TRBV5-4 to TRBJ2-5; 8 nucleotides agree with TRBD1. The junction had 16 bases not matched to a gene; V was cut back by 2 bases and J by 13 bases. Germline CDR1 and CDR2: SGHNT and YYREEE (reference sequence). This CDR3 is built from 15 residues. CDR3 sequence: CASSLETGEVASRYF. CDR3 DNA: TGTGCCAGCAGCTTAGAGACAGGGGAGGTTGCGTCCCGGTACTTC.

The rearrangement joins TRBV28 to TRBJ1-2; D remains ambiguous. The V end was cut by 10 bases, the J end by 4 bases, with 10 bases between. Germline CDR1 MDHEN, CDR2 SYDVKM. This CDR3 is 11 amino acids long. The CDR3 reads CAIRRGYGYTF. Written as DNA, the CDR3 is TGTGCCATCAGACGGGGCTATGGCTACACCTTC.

The rearrangement uses TRBV6-5 and TRBJ2-7, with D uncertain. The CDR3 runs 14 residues. The V and J ends lost 7 bases and 0 bases respectively, with 13 bases between them. The germline V gene has CDR1 MNHEY and CDR2 SVGAGI. The CDR3 spells CASTKGGNSYEQYF. Written as DNA, the CDR3 is TGTGCCAGCACCAAAGGCGGTAACTCCTACGAGCAGTACTTC.

The chain employs TRBV27 and TRBJ2-6; D is possibly TRBD1 (6 bases). Germline CDR1 is MNHEY and CDR2 is SMNVEV (reference sequence). Between the trimmed V and J ends, which lost 3 bases and 0 bases, there was a span of 9 bases. CDR3 length: 16 amino acids. In DNA form, the CDR3 reads TGTGCCAGCAGTTTTACAGGGCTCTCTGGGGCCAACGTCCTGACTTTC. This gives the protein CASSFTGLSGANVLTF. Full variable domain (rest looked up from reference TRBV27 and TRBJ2-6): EAQVTQNPRYLITVTGKKLTVTCSQNMNHEYMSWYRQDPGLGLRQIYYSMNVEVTDKGDVPEGYKVSRKEKRNFPLILESPSPNQTSLYFCASSFTGLSGANVLTFGAGSRLTVL.

The chain combines TRBV30 with TRBJ2-1, with TRBD2 identical over 9 bases. In germline, CDR1 is GTSNPN, CDR2 SVGIG (reference sequence). This CDR3 region has 13 residues. Trimming at V came to 4 bases and at J to 6 bases, leaving 4 bases not matched to a gene. CDR3 protein: CAWKGSGGNEQFF. The DNA of the CDR3 is TGTGCCTGGAAGGGTAGCGGGGGCAATGAGCAGTTCTTC.